These 10 T cell receptor beta chains share one sample of origin, sequenced in a study of beta chain features in type 1 diabetes. Since all of the isolated RNA was reverse transcribed, expressed TCRB transcripts were what got sequenced. The data were produced by immunoSEQ multiplex PCR, yet TCRdb's version contains in-frame clones alone and is incomplete. The data hold 250,000 to 350,000 clones, with roughly 9.6% observed a single time. Specimen: naive CD4+ T cells from blood. All receptors come from a woman aged 25 to 39 in good health.

This clone occurred a few times. The V call is TRBV18, the J call TRBJ1-5, with 8 bases aligning to TRBD1. The CDR3 totals 14 residues. The V gene end was trimmed by 1 base and the J gene end by 4 bases; junction bases not matched to a gene: 0. Germline CDR1 reads KGHSH; CDR2 reads LQKENI. For the CDR3, the DNA is TGTGCCAGCTCACCACGGACAGGGAATCAGCCCCAGCATTTT. The encoded protein is CASSPRTGNQPQHF.

The chain joins TRBV5-4 to TRBJ2-2; the match to TRBD1 covers 7 bases. This CDR3 region has 14 residues. V was clipped by 5 bases and J by 4 bases; unmatched bases: 5. From germline, CDR1 is SGHNT and CDR2 YYREEE (reference sequence). In DNA, the CDR3 is TGTGCCAGCAGGATAAACAGGGGCACCGGGGAGCTGTTTTTT. Protein: CASRINRGTGELFF.

Only a few counts were recorded for this clone. The chain recombines TRBV19 with TRBJ1-1; TRBD1 is a possible D gene (6 bases). This CDR3 contains 16 residues. The ends were cut back, 10 bases at V and 3 bases at J, with 24 bases in the middle. Germline CDR1 and CDR2: LNHDA and SQIVND (reference sequence). CDR3 nucleotide sequence: TGTGCCACCACCTTACCCCACCCAGGGGCGGACACTGAAGCTTTCTTT. This sequence encodes CATTLPHPGADTEAFF. Full variable domain (missing parts from reference TRBV19 and TRBJ1-1): DGGITQSPKYLFRKEGQNVTLSCEQNLNHDAMYWYRQDPGQGLRLIYYSQIVNDFQKGDIAEGYSVSREKKESFPLTVTSAQKNPTAFYLCATTLPHPGADTEAFFGQGTRLTVV.

The chain is built from TRBV4-3 and TRBJ1-2; 7 positions match TRBD1. The germline V gene has CDR1 LGHNA and CDR2 YSLEER. CDR3 length equals 14 residues. V lost 4 bases to trimming and J lost 8 bases; unmatched junction nucleotides: 10. The CDR3 DNA reads as TGCGCCAGCAGCCCTCGACAGGGAACGAGCGGCTACACCTTC. It codes for CASSPRQGTSGYTF.

The genes are TRBV7-9 and TRBJ2-7, with TRBD1 identical over 7 bases. CDR3 length equals 14 residues. Germline-derived CDR1 and CDR2 are SEHNR and FQNEAQ (reference sequence). The V gene end was trimmed by 4 bases and the J gene end by 6 bases; junction bases not matched to a gene: 9. The CDR3 nucleotides are TGTGCCAGCAGCTCATCTGCCTGGGACAGCGAGCAGTACTTC. It specifies CASSSSAWDSEQYF.

This clone came up a few times. The rearrangement links TRBV27 to TRBJ1-2; perhaps TRBD1 as D (5 bases). From germline, CDR1 is MNHEY and CDR2 SMNVEV (reference sequence). This CDR3 is built from 16 residues. V was clipped by 4 bases and J by 8 bases, with 23 bases between them. In DNA form, the CDR3 reads TGTGCCAGCAGTTCTCCCACCAGGGAACCGGGGAGGGGCTACACCTTC. Translating it yields CASSSPTREPGRGYTF.

This clone occurred a few times. The chain links TRBV7-2 to TRBJ2-2; the D gene is possibly TRBD1 (6 bases). There are 15 residues in the CDR3. Trimming shortened V by 6 bases and J by 5 bases, and 16 bases separated the two germline ends. The germline V gene encodes CDR1 SGHTA and CDR2 FQGNSA. This chain's CDR3 is CASSQVGTTTGELFF. The DNA of the CDR3 is TGTGCCAGCAGTCAGGTCGGGACAACAACCGGGGAGCTGTTTTTT. Using reference TRBV7-2 and TRBJ2-2 for the parts outside the CDR3, the full variable domain is GAGVSQSPSNKVTEKGKDVELRCDPISGHTALYWYRQSLGQGLEFLIYFQGNSAPDKSGLPSDRFSAERTGGSVSTLTIQRTQQEDSAVYLCASSQVGTTTGELFFGEGSRLTVL.

A few counts support this clone. The chain links TRBV9 to TRBJ2-3; a possible D gene is TRBD1 (6 bases). The CDR3 spans 15 residues. Trimming took 1 base from V and 6 from J, leaving 15 bases between them. CDR1 and CDR2 from the germline V gene are SGDLS and YYNGEE. Here the CDR3 reads CASSVNVGGEDTQYF. Written as DNA, the CDR3 is TGTGCCAGCAGCGTAAACGTAGGGGGTGAGGATACGCAGTATTTT. The full variable domain, in which reference TRBV9 and TRBJ2-3 provide the parts outside the CDR3, is DSGVTQTPKHLITATGQRVTLRCSPRSGDLSVYWYQQSLDQGLQFLIQYYNGEERAKGNILERFSAQQFPDLHSELNLSSLELGDSALYFCASSVNVGGEDTQYFGPGTRLTVL.

This chain links TRBV28 with TRBJ2-4, with D tentatively TRBD1 (6 bases). V dropped 8 bases and J dropped 6 bases, with 17 bases sitting between them. Germline values: CDR1 MDHEN, CDR2 SYDVKM. This CDR3 has 14 residues. The CDR3 DNA is TGTGCCAGCTCCAGGGGACCCTTCGGAAACATTCAGTACTTC. Protein: CASSRGPFGNIQYF.

The rearrangement joins TRBV29-1 to TRBJ2-1; 8 nucleotides agree with TRBD2. V dropped 7 bases and J dropped 7; count of bases not matched to a gene: 12. The germline CDR1 and CDR2 sequences are SQVTM and ANQGSEA. This CDR3 has 14 amino acids. For the CDR3, the DNA is TGCAGCGCCATTCCAGCGGGAGTCCGGAATGAGCAGTTCTTC. Amino acids: CSAIPAGVRNEQFF.